Sequencing of this T cell receptor (beta chain) was carried out in a study of cytomegalovirus exposure and HLA in healthy donors. The assay was immunoSEQ multiplex PCR, and TCRdb's table has in-frame clones only and misses some. The sample includes under 200,000 clones, less than 90% of them seen just once. About this clone: What it binds is unknown.

Points from the study as a whole: The majority of TCR sequences were rare, yet some public TCRs appeared in many donors. Altogether, 164 TCR beta chains were recorded as cytomegalovirus-associated.

The CDR3 is made up of 13 amino acids. The germline V gene has CDR1 SGHDT and CDR2 YYEEEE. V was clipped by 2 bases and J by 7 bases, with 10 bases between them. The TCR was taken from a young woman in good health and CMV-seronegative. Sequenced input: PBMCs. The chain carries TRBV5-6 and TRBJ1-5, with a weak D call TRBD1 (5 bases). The CDR3 loop is CASSLGVRQPQHF. The DNA of the CDR3 is TGTGCCAGCAGCTTAGGGGTTCGGCAGCCCCAGCATTTT. Combining the CDR3 with reference TRBV5-6 and TRBJ1-5 gives the whole variable domain DAGVTQSPTHLIKTRGQQVTLRCSPKSGHDTVSWYQQALGQGPQFIFQYYEEEERQRGNFPDRFSGHQFPNYSSELNVNALLLGDSALYLCASSLGVRQPQHFGDGTRLSIL.